In this sample, the clone carrying this T cell receptor (beta chain) turned up a few times. Its specificity is not known. This entry comes from a study of T-cell memory formation after mild COVID-19. Notes on the study in general: Some clones that responded turned up in pre-infection memory, which suggests that cross-reactive memory joined in. Specificity for SARS-CoV-2 was not confirmed among the second-wave clones peaking on day 37.

CDR3 length equals 11 residues. Trimming shortened V by 3 bases and J by 7 bases, and 9 bases separated the two germline ends. Looked up from germline, CDR1 is SQVTM and CDR2 is ANQGSEA. TCRdb reprocessed the 5' RACE reads with MiXCR, giving one entry per CDR3 protein. The table records about 120,000 distinct CDR3 sequences, 16% of them present only once. This receptor was identified in an adult woman who had mild COVID-19 (a few samples of this study predate the infection). Cell type and time point are not known. The V call is TRBV29-1, the J call TRBJ1-1, with D perhaps TRBD1 (6 bases). Sequenced material: PBMCs or a T cell subset sorted from them (not recorded which). The CDR3, as DNA: TGCAGCGTTGAGAGGGGGATTGAAGCTTTCTTT. It specifies CSVERGIEAFF.